The 24 T cell receptor beta chains listed next were all sequenced from one sample in a study of shared T cell receptors in the human thymus. Profiled with immunoSEQ multiplex PCR; TCRdb holds only in-frame clones, not every one. Of hundreds of thousands of clones listed, over 75% are singletons. These same data were also listed under a study on human thymus T cells.

The sample was thymocytes. These receptors were obtained from a boy younger than two with a congenital heart defect.

V usage is TRBV2 and J usage is TRBJ1-2, with TRBD1 identical over 9 bases. Per the germline V gene, CDR1 is SNHLY and CDR2 is FYNNEI. This CDR3 region has 19 residues. The J segment lost 0 bases and the V segment lost 0 bases, leaving 11 bases of the junction unmatched. CDR3 DNA sequence: TGTGCCAGCAGTGAAGCGGGAGGGGACAGGGAAGATGCTAACTATGGCTACACCTTC. It is translated as CASSEAGGDREDANYGYTF.

The rearrangement uses TRBV28 and TRBJ1-5, with TRBD1 identical over 9 bases. This CDR3 is built from 19 residues. Per germline, CDR1 MDHEN and CDR2 SYDVKM. The ends lost 4 bases at V and 2 bases at J; junction bases unmatched: 15. The CDR3 bases are TGTGCCAGCAGTTGTCACCGGGACAGGGTCACGGCTGGCAATCAGCCCCAGCATTTT. Translated: CASSCHRDRVTAGNQPQHF. Together with reference TRBV28 and TRBJ1-5, the CDR3 gives the full variable domain: DVKVTQSSRYLVKRTGEKVFLECVQDMDHENMFWYRQDPGLGLRLIYFSYDVKMKEKGDIPEGYSVSREKKERFSLILESASTNQTSMYLCASSCHRDRVTAGNQPQHFGDGTRLSIL.

The chain combines TRBV7-2 with TRBJ1-6; 7 bases are shared with TRBD1. This CDR3 has 15 residues. The germline gives CDR1 SGHTA, CDR2 FQGNSA. J lost 6 bases, V lost 5 bases, and 7 bases had no gene match. CDR3 coding DNA: TGTGCCAGCAGCGAAAAGGGACAGATTAATTCACCCCTCCACTTT. Protein: CASSEKGQINSPLHF.

This clone has a handful of counts. The chain has TRBV19 and TRBJ2-1; 7 bases agree with TRBD2. The germline V gene encodes CDR1 LNHDA and CDR2 SQIVND (reference sequence). The J segment lost 5 bases and the V segment lost 5 bases, leaving 6 bases of the junction unmatched. This CDR3 is 14 amino acids long. The CDR3 DNA is TGTGCCAGTAGTCCCCTAGCGGAAAACAATGAGCAGTTCTTC. Its translation: CASSPLAENNEQFF.

The chain carries TRBV19 and TRBJ2-7; 7 bases agree with TRBD1. The CDR3 has 13 residues. From germline, CDR1 is LNHDA and CDR2 SQIVND (reference sequence). V was pared by 8 bases and J by 1 base, with 5 bases of the junction left unmatched. CDR3 in amino acids: CASRGQPSYEQYF. The DNA of the CDR3 is TGTGCCAGTCGGGGACAGCCGTCCTACGAGCAGTACTTC.

The chain couples TRBV11-2 to TRBJ1-1; possibly TRBD1 for D (5 bases). V lost 2 bases and J lost 0, with 13 bases in between. Germline CDR1 SGHAT, CDR2 FQNNGV. CDR3 length: 16 amino acids. In nucleotides, the CDR3 is TGTGCCAGCAGCTTAAGTGGGGGGGGTTTGAACACTGAAGCTTTCTTT. This sequence encodes CASSLSGGGLNTEAFF.

In regard to this clone: Compared with germline, one end of the junction differs, possibly owing to a read error. Additional DNA sequences in this sample encode the identical CDR3. The chain links TRBV18 to TRBJ1-6; D gene unclear. The CDR3 is 13 amino acids. Germline lookup yields CDR1 KGHSH and CDR2 LQKENI. CDR3 nucleotides: TGTGCCAGCTCCCCGGGGTATAATTCCCCCCTCCACTTT. This sequence encodes CASSPGYNSPLHF.

The chain carries TRBV27 and TRBJ2-4, with 11 bases identical to TRBD2. CDR1 and CDR2 (germline): MNHEY, SMNVEV (reference sequence). This CDR3 contains 15 residues. The V and J ends lost 3 bases and 6 bases, in that order; junction bases with no gene match: 4. In nucleotides, the CDR3 is TGTGCCAGCAGTTTCCTCGGGACTAGCGGAAACATTCAGTACTTC. This sequence encodes CASSFLGTSGNIQYF.

The J gene is TRBJ2-1, the V gene TRBV27, with 7 bases fitting TRBD1. The CDR3 is 12 residues long. Looked up from germline, CDR1 is MNHEY and CDR2 is SMNVEV (reference sequence). The J segment lost 8 bases and the V segment lost 5 bases, leaving 3 bases of the junction unmatched. CDR3 loop: CASSNRGDEQFF. CDR3 nucleotide sequence: TGTGCCAGCAGTAACAGGGGCGATGAGCAGTTCTTC.

This chain connects TRBV7-2 to TRBJ1-2; tentative D call: TRBD1 (5 bases). V dropped 5 bases and J dropped 7 bases, with 20 bases sitting between them. CDR3 size: 15 residues. Per germline, CDR1 SGHTA and CDR2 FQGNSA. The CDR3 sequence: CASSPRQGNESGYTF. The DNA for the CDR3 is TGTGCCAGCAGCCCACGCCAGGGTAATGAGTCTGGCTACACCTTC.

The chain combines TRBV5-1 with TRBJ2-4; 10 nucleotides align to TRBD1. Germline V lookup: CDR1 SGHRS, CDR2 YFSETQ. V was pared by 4 bases and J by 0 bases, with 16 bases of the junction left unmatched. The CDR3 has 20 residues. In DNA, the CDR3 is TGCGCCAGCAGCCCCCAACCCGGGACAGGGGAAAGTTCAGCCAAAAACATTCAGTACTTC. Its translation is CASSPQPGTGESSAKNIQYF.

The chain combines TRBV27 with TRBJ2-7; D is possibly TRBD2 (6 bases). CDR3 length: 16 residues. V lost 6 bases, J lost 2 bases, and 20 bases lay in between. Germline CDR1 MNHEY, CDR2 SMNVEV (reference sequence). The CDR3 nucleotides read TGTGCCAGCAGCCCTCGGCTCAGGGAGGCCCCCTACGAGCAGTACTTC. Translated, it gives CASSPRLREAPYEQYF.

This chain connects TRBV5-4 to TRBJ1-4, with D perhaps matching TRBD1 (5 bases). Germline CDR1 and CDR2: SGHNT and YYREEE (reference sequence). The CDR3 spans 18 residues. V was pared by 4 bases and J by 2 bases, with 21 bases between. The CDR3 DNA sequence: TGTGCCAGCAGCAAACAATTTAAGCCCGGGGGGACTAATGAAAAACTGTTTTTT. Protein product: CASSKQFKPGGTNEKLFF.

J is TRBJ2-1 and V is TRBV4-2; 8 bases match TRBD2. In germline, CDR1 is LGHNA, CDR2 YNFKEQ. The V segment lost 4 bases and the J segment 8 bases; nucleotides outside the gene matches: 16. This CDR3 contains 17 residues. CDR3 DNA: TGTGCCAGCAGCCTCCTTATAGCGGGAAAAATCGATCATGAGCAGTTCTTC. This translates into CASSLLIAGKIDHEQFF.

The chain recombines TRBV4-3 with TRBJ2-3, with a weak D call TRBD2 (6 bases). The CDR3 extends over 17 amino acids. Looked up from germline, CDR1 is LGHNA and CDR2 is YSLEER. Deletions cut 0 bases from V and 2 bases from J, with 15 bases between. The CDR3 spells CASSQDDSRGTTDTQYF. The CDR3, as DNA: TGCGCCAGCAGCCAAGATGATAGCCGGGGGACCACAGATACGCAGTATTTT.

The table lists this clone with a count of one. The V and J genes are TRBV15 and TRBJ1-5, with D hard to call. The germline CDR1 and CDR2 sequences are LNHNV and YYDKDF (reference sequence). CDR3 length equals 13 residues. The V end lost 5 bases, the J end lost 5 bases, and 10 bases lay between the germline ends. The CDR3, as DNA: TGTGCCACCAGCGAGTCCCGAGATCAGCCCCAGCATTTT. It specifies CATSESRDQPQHF.

The chain links TRBV5-6 to TRBJ1-5; TRBD1 might be the D (5 bases). V lost 4 bases and J lost 3, with 11 bases in between. The length of the CDR3 is 14 residues. CDR1 SGHDT and CDR2 YYEEEE come from the germline V gene. The DNA of the CDR3 is TGTGCCAGCAGCCCAAAGGGGCTCAATCAGCCCCAGCATTTT. Translation: CASSPKGLNQPQHF.

The chain carries TRBV28 and TRBJ1-4; 7 bases fit TRBD1. The germline gives CDR1 MDHEN, CDR2 SYDVKM. V dropped 4 bases and J dropped 6; count of bases not matched to a gene: 8. The CDR3 contains 15 residues. The CDR3 is CASSSMDRSDEKLFF. Written as DNA, the CDR3 is TGTGCCAGCAGTTCAATGGACAGGTCTGATGAAAAACTGTTTTTT.

This clone was picked up one time. This sequence joins TRBV7-6 and TRBJ2-2; the match to TRBD2 covers 16 bases. Germline CDR1 is SGHVS and CDR2 is FNYEAQ. The CDR3 consists of 19 residues. J was trimmed by 5 bases and V by 5 bases; bases with no gene match: 11. The CDR3 loop is CASSLTGLAGGVGTGELFF. In DNA, the CDR3 is TGTGCCAGCAGCCTGACGGGACTAGCGGGAGGGGTGGGAACCGGGGAGCTGTTTTTT.

The rearrangement uses TRBV28 and TRBJ1-2, with 11 bases matching TRBD1. V shed 4 bases and J 1 base; nucleotides not matched to a gene: 8. From germline, CDR1 is MDHEN and CDR2 SYDVKM. The CDR3 is 17 amino acids. The DNA for the CDR3 is TGTGCCAGCAGTTCGGACAGGGGGCGTTTATATAACTATGGCTACACCTTC. Translation gives CASSSDRGRLYNYGYTF.

The chain is built from TRBV27 and TRBJ1-1; TRBD1 matches at 9 bases. CDR1 is MNHEY and CDR2 is SMNVEV in the germline V gene (reference sequence). The CDR3 runs to 18 residues. Germline trimming cut 6 bases from V and 1 base from J; bases unmatched to any gene: 15. The CDR3 is CASRFTRTGDIKNTEAFF. CDR3 sequence (DNA): TGTGCCAGCAGATTCACCCGGACAGGGGACATCAAGAACACTGAAGCTTTCTTT.

This rearrangement joins TRBV28 to TRBJ2-7, with 8 bases fitting TRBD1. The CDR3 is 15 residues long. V was pared by 4 bases and J by 6 bases, with 11 bases of the junction left unmatched. In germline, CDR1 is MDHEN, CDR2 SYDVKM. CDR3 protein: CASSSWTGKKGEQYF. The CDR3 bases are TGTGCCAGCAGTTCATGGACAGGGAAAAAGGGCGAGCAGTACTTC.

About this clone itself: The same CDR3 can be traced to other DNA sequences in this sample. The rearrangement uses TRBV27 and TRBJ2-7, with 7 bases identical to TRBD1. The germline V gene encodes CDR1 MNHEY and CDR2 SMNVEV (reference sequence). Unmatched junction bases numbered 7, after V lost 6 bases and J lost 2 bases. The CDR3 contains 14 residues. Here the CDR3 DNA reads TGTGCCAGCAGCCCTAGGGACAGACCCTACGAGCAGTACTTC. This codes for CASSPRDRPYEQYF.

For the CDR3, the DNA is TGTGCCAGCAGCTTAGCGATCCTAGCGGGGGGATCCCAAGAGACCCAGTACTTC. It encodes CASSLAILAGGSQETQYF. The gene calls are TRBV7-2 and TRBJ2-5; TRBD2 aligns across 11 bases. CDR1 is SGHTA, CDR2 FQGNSA, per germline. The V gene end was trimmed by 0 bases and the J gene end by 1 base; junction bases not matched to a gene: 7. CDR3 length: 18 amino acids.